This is a list of T cell receptor beta chains from one sample in a study of T-cell memory formation after mild COVID-19. TCRdb re-derived calls from the 5' RACE reads in MiXCR, one entry per CDR3 protein. The sample records hundreds of thousands of distinct CDR3 sequences, about a fifth being singletons. What was sequenced was PBMCs or a T cell subset sorted from them (not recorded which). These TCRs come from an adult woman who had mild COVID-19 (a few samples of this study predate the infection). Cell type and time point are not known. Each CDR3 is given with its conserved first and last residue. The D gene is left open where the match is weak. For some rows the clone size is stated as once, few or many, or as a class when expanded; others skip it.

clone size: .; V gene: TRBV15; D gene: .; J gene: TRBJ2-7; CDR3 DNA: TGTGCCACCAGCAGAGAACTCAACGAGGACTACGAGCAGTACTTC; CDR3 protein: CATSRELNEDYEQYF
clone size: .; V gene: TRBV6-5; D gene: TRBD2; J gene: TRBJ2-7; CDR3 DNA: TGTGCCAGCAGTTACTCGCTAGCGGGGGGGAACTACGAGCAGTACTTC; CDR3 protein: CASSYSLAGGNYEQYF
clone size: .; V gene: TRBV24-1; D gene: TRBD1; J gene: TRBJ2-7; CDR3 DNA: TGTGCCACCAGTGATTCCGGGACAGGGGACAACGAGCAGTACTTC; CDR3 protein: CATSDSGTGDNEQYF
clone size: few; V gene: TRBV3-1; D gene: .; J gene: TRBJ1-1; CDR3 DNA: TGTGCCAGCAGCCAGGACAGCTTGAACACTGAAGCTTTCTTT; CDR3 protein: CASSQDSLNTEAFF
clone size: .; V gene: TRBV20-1; D gene: TRBD1; J gene: TRBJ2-1; CDR3 DNA: TGCAGTGCAACTAACAAGACGCGACAGGGGTTGAACAATGAGCAGTTCTTC; CDR3 protein: CSATNKTRQGLNNEQFF
clone size: .; V gene: TRBV7-9; D gene: TRBD1; J gene: TRBJ1-6; CDR3 DNA: TGTGCCAGCAGCAAAGGACAGGGCGGTTCACCCCTCCACTTT; CDR3 protein: CASSKGQGGSPLHF
clone size: .; V gene: TRBV24-1; D gene: TRBD2; J gene: TRBJ2-1; CDR3 DNA: TGTGCCACCAGTGATCTGGGACTAGCGGGGGGGCAGGAGAATGAGCAGTTCTTC; CDR3 protein: CATSDLGLAGGQENEQFF
clone size: few; V gene: TRBV24-1; D gene: .; J gene: TRBJ2-5; CDR3 DNA: TGTGCCACCAGTAGGGCGCAGACCCAGTACTTC; CDR3 protein: CATSRAQTQYF
clone size: .; V gene: TRBV5-1; D gene: .; J gene: TRBJ2-7; CDR3 DNA: TGCGCCAGCAGCCCAATCGGGGGCCTCACCTACGAGCAGTACTTC; CDR3 protein: CASSPIGGLTYEQYF
clone size: few; V gene: TRBV6-2/TRBV6-3; D gene: TRBD2; J gene: TRBJ2-5; CDR3 DNA: TGTGCCAGCAGTCACGGAAGTTTAGCGGGATTTCGAGAGACCCAGTACTTC; CDR3 protein: CASSHGSLAGFRETQYF
clone size: few; V gene: TRBV4-3; D gene: .; J gene: TRBJ1-1; CDR3 DNA: TGCGCCAGCAGCCAGGAACAGGGTTTAGGAGCTTTCTTT; CDR3 protein: CASSQEQGLGAFF
clone size: many; V gene: TRBV9; D gene: TRBD1; J gene: TRBJ1-1; CDR3 DNA: TGTGCCAGCAGCGCGGTGACAGGGGTGAACACTGAAGCTTTCTTT; CDR3 protein: CASSAVTGVNTEAFF
clone size: .; V gene: TRBV5-1; D gene: .; J gene: TRBJ2-7; CDR3 DNA: TGCGCCAGCAGCTTGAGTCAGTACGAGCAGTACTTC; CDR3 protein: CASSLSQYEQYF
clone size: .; V gene: TRBV11-2; D gene: TRBD1; J gene: TRBJ1-1; CDR3 DNA: TGTGCCAGCAGCAACCAGGGGGCTAACACTGAAGCTTTCTTT; CDR3 protein: CASSNQGANTEAFF
clone size: few; V gene: TRBV9; D gene: .; J gene: TRBJ2-5; CDR3 DNA: TGTGCCAGCAGCTGGTCTTCTACCGGCCAAGAGACCCAGTACTTC; CDR3 protein: CASSWSSTGQETQYF
clone size: .; V gene: TRBV5-1; D gene: .; J gene: TRBJ1-2; CDR3 DNA: TGCGCCAGCAGCTTAACTCAGAGCACCTATGGCTACACCTTC; CDR3 protein: CASSLTQSTYGYTF
clone size: few; V gene: TRBV18; D gene: TRBD1; J gene: TRBJ2-1; CDR3 DNA: TGTGCCAGCTCACCAAACTACAGGGGAAATGAGCAGTTCTTC; CDR3 protein: CASSPNYRGNEQFF